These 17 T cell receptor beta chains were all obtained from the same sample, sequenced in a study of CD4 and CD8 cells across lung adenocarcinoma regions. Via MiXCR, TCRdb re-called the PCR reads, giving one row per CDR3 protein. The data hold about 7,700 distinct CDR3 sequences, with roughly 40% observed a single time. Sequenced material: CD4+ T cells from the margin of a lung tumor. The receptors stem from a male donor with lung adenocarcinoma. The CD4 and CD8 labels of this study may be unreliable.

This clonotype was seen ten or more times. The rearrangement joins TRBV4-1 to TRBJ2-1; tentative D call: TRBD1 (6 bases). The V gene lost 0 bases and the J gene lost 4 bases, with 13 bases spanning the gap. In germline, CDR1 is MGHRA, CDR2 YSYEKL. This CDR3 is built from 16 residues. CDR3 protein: CASSQEGATGYNEQFF. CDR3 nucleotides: TGCGCCAGCAGCCAAGAGGGGGCCACAGGTTACAATGAGCAGTTCTTC.

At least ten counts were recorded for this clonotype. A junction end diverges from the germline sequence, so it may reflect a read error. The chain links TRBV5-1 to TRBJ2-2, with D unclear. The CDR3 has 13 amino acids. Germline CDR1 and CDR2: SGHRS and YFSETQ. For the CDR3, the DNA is TGCGCCAGCAGTTTGGACCGGACCGGGGAGCTGTTTTTT. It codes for CASSLDRTGELFF. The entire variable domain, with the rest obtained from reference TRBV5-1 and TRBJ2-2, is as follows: KAGVTQTPRYLIKTRGQQVTLSCSPISGHRSVSWYQQTPGQGLQFLFEYFSETQRNKGNFPGRFSGRQFSNSRSEMNVSTLELGDSALYLCASSLDRTGELFFGEGSRLTVL.

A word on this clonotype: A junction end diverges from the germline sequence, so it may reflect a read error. The DNA for the CDR3 is TGTGCCAGCGGCTCGGGGCTGTGGGCCAAAAACACTCAGTATTTC. Translation gives CASGSGLWAKNTQYF. The V call is TRBV16, the J call TRBJ2-4; D may correspond to TRBD1 or TRBD2 (5 bases each). The length of the CDR3 is 15 residues. CDR1 is KGHSY, CDR2 FQNENV, per germline.

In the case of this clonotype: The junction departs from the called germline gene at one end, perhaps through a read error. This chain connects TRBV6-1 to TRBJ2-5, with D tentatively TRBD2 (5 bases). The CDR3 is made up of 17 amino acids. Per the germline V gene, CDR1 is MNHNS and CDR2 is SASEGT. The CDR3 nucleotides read TGTGCTAGCAGTGAGGAGCAAGGGAGCAGTGCCCAAAACACCCAGTACTTC. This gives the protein CASSEEQGSSAQNTQYF.

In DNA form, the CDR3 reads TGTGCCAGCAGTCCAAGACGGGGCGAGGGGAACTACGAGCAGTACTTC. Translating it yields CASSPRRGEGNYEQYF. The V gene is TRBV11-3, the J gene TRBJ2-5; D assignment may be TRBD1 or TRBD2 (5 bases each). The DNA matches TRBJ2-7 better at its end, which makes the J call doubtful. Germline CDR1 reads SGHNT; CDR2 reads YENEEA. The CDR3 is made up of 16 amino acids.

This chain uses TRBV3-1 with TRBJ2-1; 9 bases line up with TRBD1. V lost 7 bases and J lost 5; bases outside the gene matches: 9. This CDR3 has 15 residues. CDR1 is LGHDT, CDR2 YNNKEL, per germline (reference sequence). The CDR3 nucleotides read TGTGCCAGCAACCAGTACGGGACAGGGAACAATGAGCAGTTCTTC. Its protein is CASNQYGTGNNEQFF.

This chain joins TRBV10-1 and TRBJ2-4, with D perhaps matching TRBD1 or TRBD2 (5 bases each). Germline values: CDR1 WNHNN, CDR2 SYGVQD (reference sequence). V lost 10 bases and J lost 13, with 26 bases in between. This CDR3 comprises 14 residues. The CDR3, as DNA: TGCGCCAACTACGGGGACGGTGACAAAAACACCCAGTACTTC. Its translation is CANYGDGDKNTQYF.

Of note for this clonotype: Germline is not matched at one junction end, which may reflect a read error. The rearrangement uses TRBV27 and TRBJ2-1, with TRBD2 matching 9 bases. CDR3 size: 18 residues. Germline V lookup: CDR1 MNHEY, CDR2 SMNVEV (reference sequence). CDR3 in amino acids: CASSTGLARSGRYGEQFF. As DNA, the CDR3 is TGTGCCAGCAGTACGGGACTAGCCAGATCAGGACGCTACGGTGAGCAGTTTTTT.

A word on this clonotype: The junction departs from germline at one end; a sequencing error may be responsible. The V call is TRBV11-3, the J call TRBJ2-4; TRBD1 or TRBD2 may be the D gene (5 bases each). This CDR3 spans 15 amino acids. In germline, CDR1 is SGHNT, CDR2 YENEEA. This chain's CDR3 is CASSSRQGATNTQYF. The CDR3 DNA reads TGTGCCAGCAGCTCGCGGCAGGGAGCCACAAACACTCAGTACTTT. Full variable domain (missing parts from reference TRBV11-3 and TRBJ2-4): EAGVVQSPRYKIIEKKQPVAFWCNPISGHNTLYWYLQNLGQGPELLIRYENEEAVDDSQLPKDRFSAERLKGVDSTLKIQPAELGDSAVYLCASSSRQGATNTQYFGAGTRLSVL.

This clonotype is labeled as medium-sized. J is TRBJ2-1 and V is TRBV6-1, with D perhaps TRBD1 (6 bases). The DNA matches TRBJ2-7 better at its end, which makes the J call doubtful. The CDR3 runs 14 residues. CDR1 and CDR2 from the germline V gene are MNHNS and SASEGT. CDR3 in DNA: TGTGCCAGCAGTGAGGTCGGGACACACTACGAGCAGTACTTC. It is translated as CASSEVGTHYEQYF.

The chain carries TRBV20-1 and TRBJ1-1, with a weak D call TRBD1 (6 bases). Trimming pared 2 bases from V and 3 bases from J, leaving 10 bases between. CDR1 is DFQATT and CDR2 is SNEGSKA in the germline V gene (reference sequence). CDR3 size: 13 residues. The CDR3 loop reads CSARIGGDTEAFF. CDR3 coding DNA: TGCAGTGCTAGAATAGGGGGGGACACTGAAGCTTTCTTT.

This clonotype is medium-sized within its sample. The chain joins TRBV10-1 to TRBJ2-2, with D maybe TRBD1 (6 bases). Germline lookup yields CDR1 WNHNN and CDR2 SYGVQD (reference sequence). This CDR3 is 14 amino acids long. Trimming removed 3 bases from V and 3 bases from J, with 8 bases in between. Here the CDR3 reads CASSDPGDTGELFF. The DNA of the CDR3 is TGCGCCAGCAGTGATCCAGGGGACACCGGGGAGCTGTTTTTT.

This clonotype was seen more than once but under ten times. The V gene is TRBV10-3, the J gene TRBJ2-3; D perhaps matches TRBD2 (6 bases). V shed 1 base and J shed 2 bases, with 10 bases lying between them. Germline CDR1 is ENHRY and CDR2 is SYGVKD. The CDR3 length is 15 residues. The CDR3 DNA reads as TGTGCCATCAGTGAGTTTAGCGGCTTCACAGATACGCAGTATTTT. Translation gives CAISEFSGFTDTQYF.

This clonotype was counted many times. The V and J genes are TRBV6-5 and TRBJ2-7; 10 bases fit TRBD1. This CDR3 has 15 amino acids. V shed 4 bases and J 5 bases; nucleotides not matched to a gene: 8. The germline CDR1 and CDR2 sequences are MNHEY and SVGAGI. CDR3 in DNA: TGTGCCAGCAGTTGGTTGGGACAGGGGAAAAACGAGCAGTACTTC. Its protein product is CASSWLGQGKNEQYF.

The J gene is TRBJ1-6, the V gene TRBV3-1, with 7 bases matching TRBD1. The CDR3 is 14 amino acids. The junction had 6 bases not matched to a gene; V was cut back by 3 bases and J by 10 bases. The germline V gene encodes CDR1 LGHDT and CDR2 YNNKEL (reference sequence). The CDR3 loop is CASSQGQGGSPLHF. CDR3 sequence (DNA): TGTGCCAGCAGCCAGGGGCAGGGGGGATCACCCCTCCACTTT.

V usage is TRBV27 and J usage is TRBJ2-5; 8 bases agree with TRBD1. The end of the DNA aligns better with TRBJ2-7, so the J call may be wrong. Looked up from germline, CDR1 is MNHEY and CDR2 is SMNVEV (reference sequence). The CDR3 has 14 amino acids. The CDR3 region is CASSPRTGMNEQYF. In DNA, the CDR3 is TGTGCCAGCAGTCCCCGGACAGGGATGAACGAGCAGTACTTC.

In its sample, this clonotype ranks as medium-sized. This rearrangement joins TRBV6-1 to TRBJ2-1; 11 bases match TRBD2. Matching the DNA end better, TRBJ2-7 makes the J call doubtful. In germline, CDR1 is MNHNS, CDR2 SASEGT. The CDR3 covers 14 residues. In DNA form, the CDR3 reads TGTGCCAGCAGTGAGGTAGCGGGAGGGCTTGAGCAGTACTTC. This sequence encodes CASSEVAGGLEQYF.